The sequence of this T cell receptor beta chain was determined in a study of shared clonotypes between healthy human individuals. TCRdb keeps only in-frame clones here, not all; method: immunoSEQ multiplex PCR. The sample lists 560,000 or so clones, 95% to 97% seen once, with around 0.1% in the top ten. Positively selected for CCR7, the CD45RO-negative cells used as naive CD8 cells excluded terminally differentiated effector memory CD45RA+ cells. The CDR3 length is 17 residues. Between the trimmed V and J ends, which lost 5 bases and 0 bases, there was a span of 16 bases. Germline CDR1 is LNHDA and CDR2 is SQIVND (reference sequence).

The sequenced sample was naive CD8+ T cells sorted from blood. The V and J genes are TRBV19 and TRBJ2-2; the D is unclear. The TCR comes from a young woman in good health. The CDR3 is CASSFYSQPANTGELFF. CDR3 sequence (DNA): TGTGCCAGTAGTTTTTACAGTCAGCCTGCGAACACCGGGGAGCTGTTTTTT.